This entry lists 22 T cell receptor beta chains sequenced from one sample in a study of blood T cell repertoires in COVID-19. Here immunoSEQ multiplex PCR was the method, and the copy in TCRdb shows in-frame clones only, minus some. Of roughly 70,000 clones listed, 70% to 90% were seen once; the top ten hold approximately 3.6%. Sequencing input: peripheral blood. The receptors come from a man in his sixties or seventies with acute or convalescent COVID-19.

This rearrangement joins TRBV28 to TRBJ1-5; maybe TRBD1 (6 bases). The CDR3 spans 15 residues. V was trimmed by 3 bases and J by 0 bases, leaving 9 bases between them. Looked up from germline, CDR1 is MDHEN and CDR2 is SYDVKM. For the CDR3, the DNA is TGTGCCAGCAGTTTCAGGGGCGGTAGCAATCAGCCCCAGCATTTT. Residues: CASSFRGGSNQPQHF. Full variable domain (remainder filled in from reference TRBV28 and TRBJ1-5): DVKVTQSSRYLVKRTGEKVFLECVQDMDHENMFWYRQDPGLGLRLIYFSYDVKMKEKGDIPEGYSVSREKKERFSLILESASTNQTSMYLCASSFRGGSNQPQHFGDGTRLSIL.

This chain uses TRBV6-5 with TRBJ2-3; 11 positions match TRBD2. V lost 0 bases, J lost 5 bases, and 4 bases stayed unmatched. CDR1 is MNHEY and CDR2 is SVGAGI in the germline V gene. The CDR3 is 16 amino acids. The CDR3 region has the DNA TGTGCCAGCAGTTACTCGATAGCGGGGGGGCGAGATACGCAGTATTTT. It translates to CASSYSIAGGRDTQYF.

The chain is built from TRBV6-5 and TRBJ2-5; the D gene is possibly TRBD1 (5 bases). The CDR3 contains 15 residues. Germline V gene lookup returns CDR1 MNHEY and CDR2 SVGAGI. V lost 0 bases, J lost 1 base, and 9 bases lay in between. As DNA, the CDR3 is TGTGCCAGCAGTTACTCCCCAGGGCGCCAAGAGACCCAGTACTTC. This translates into CASSYSPGRQETQYF.

This chain joins TRBV28 and TRBJ2-3; 8 positions agree with TRBD1. This CDR3 contains 17 residues. Per germline, CDR1 MDHEN and CDR2 SYDVKM. V gave up 3 bases and J gave up 2 bases; unmatched junction bases: 10. CDR3 residues: CASSLSPTGANTDTQYF. For the CDR3, the DNA is TGTGCCAGCAGTTTGTCCCCGACAGGGGCCAACACAGATACGCAGTATTTT.

This chain connects TRBV27 to TRBJ1-5, with TRBD1 identical over 8 bases. In germline, CDR1 is MNHEY, CDR2 SMNVEV (reference sequence). Trimming took 3 bases from V and 10 from J; bases not matched to a gene: 8. The CDR3 length is 14 residues. CDR3 in amino acids: CASSFGTGSSPQHF. The DNA for the CDR3 is TGTGCCAGCAGTTTCGGGACAGGCTCTTCACCCCAGCATTTT.

This rearrangement joins TRBV5-1 to TRBJ2-2; 13 positions agree with TRBD2. V dropped 4 bases and J dropped 3; count of bases not matched to a gene: 3. Looked up from germline, CDR1 is SGHRS and CDR2 is YFSETQ. CDR3 length: 16 residues. Here the CDR3 reads CASSAGLAGYTGELFF. DNA for the CDR3: TGCGCCAGCAGCGCGGGACTAGCGGGGTACACCGGGGAGCTGTTTTTT.

CDR3 nucleotides: TGCGCCAGCAGCCAAGCCCTACTAGCGGGCGGATCGACTGAGCAGTTCTTC. Amino acids: CASSQALLAGGSTEQFF. The J gene is TRBJ2-1, the V gene TRBV4-1, with 9 bases aligning to TRBD2. With V trimmed by 1 base and J by 9 bases, 13 bases remained unmatched. The CDR3 is 17 residues long. CDR1 is MGHRA, CDR2 YSYEKL, per germline.

The CDR3 DNA sequence: TGTGCCAGGGGGGACAGTGTGCCTGGAAACACCATATATTTT. It yields the protein CARGDSVPGNTIYF. The chain couples TRBV7-5 to TRBJ1-3; the D call of TRBD1 is as the table states it, not checked on the DNA. TRBV7-5 is designated a pseudogene. There are 14 residues in the CDR3.

The chain recombines TRBV2 with TRBJ2-5; 7 bases match TRBD1. The CDR3 contains 13 residues. J was trimmed by 4 bases and V by 7 bases; bases with no gene match: 6. Per the germline V gene, CDR1 is SNHLY and CDR2 is FYNNEI. The CDR3 DNA is TGTGCCAGCAAAACAGGGGCTCCAGAGACCCAGTACTTC. This sequence encodes CASKTGAPETQYF.

In this sample, this clone turned up a few times. The chain carries TRBV3-1 (or the pseudogene TRBV3-2) and TRBJ1-2, with TRBD1 matching 7 bases. The germline gives CDR1 LGHDT, CDR2 YNNKEL (reference sequence). The CDR3 totals 14 residues. V lost 6 bases to trimming and J lost 4 bases; unmatched junction nucleotides: 8. CDR3 in DNA: TGTGCCAGCAGGCTCAACAGGGGTGGCTATGGCTACACCTTC. Its protein product is CASRLNRGGYGYTF.

The CDR3 loop is CASSRLRGSQETQYF. The DNA for the CDR3 is TGCGCCAGCAGCCGCTTACGGGGTTCCCAAGAGACCCAGTACTTC. The V and J genes are TRBV5-1 and TRBJ2-5; tentative D call: TRBD2 (5 bases). The CDR3 extends over 15 amino acids. Per the germline V gene, CDR1 is SGHRS and CDR2 is YFSETQ. V was trimmed by 4 bases and J by 1 base, leaving 14 bases between them.

The chain is built from TRBV18 and TRBJ1-1, with a tentative D call TRBD1 (6 bases). Trimming removed 1 base at V and 6 bases at J, with 18 bases between. There are 16 residues in the CDR3. Germline CDR1 KGHSH, CDR2 LQKENI. CDR3 sequence (DNA): TGTGCCAGCTCACCACGCGATGCGGGGGCTAGGGCTGAAGCTTTCTTT. Translated: CASSPRDAGARAEAFF.

This chain links TRBV11-2 with TRBJ1-3; the D gene is possibly TRBD1 (6 bases). CDR1 SGHAT and CDR2 FQNNGV come from the germline V gene. The CDR3 extends over 16 amino acids. Trimming left V 4 bases short and J 0 bases short, with 13 bases between. In nucleotides, the CDR3 is TGTGCCAGCAGCTCCGTTAGGGGGTACTCTGGAAACACCATATATTTT. Protein product: CASSSVRGYSGNTIYF.

The chain is built from TRBV7-2 and TRBJ2-4; D unresolved. V lost 5 bases and J 3 bases, leaving 5 bases between the germline ends. CDR1 and CDR2 from the germline V gene are SGHTA and FQGNSA. The CDR3 sequence is 12 residues long. The CDR3 nucleotides are TGTGCCAGCAGCGTCATCAAAAACATTCAGTACTTC. This sequence encodes CASSVIKNIQYF.

The genes are TRBV6-4 and TRBJ1-2; 7 bases line up with TRBD1. Germline lookup yields CDR1 MRHNA and CDR2 SNTAGT. CDR3 length: 12 amino acids. V was pared by 9 bases and J by 8 bases, with 9 bases of the junction left unmatched. The CDR3 DNA is TGTGCCAGGCATCTAACAGGGGAAGGCTACACCTTC. It yields the protein CARHLTGEGYTF.

CDR3 in DNA: TGTGCCAGCAGCCCTCGGGGGGCATCCTACAATGAGCAGTTCTTC. Its translation is CASSPRGASYNEQFF. The V gene is TRBV4-2, the J gene TRBJ2-1; possibly TRBD2 for D (7 bases). Trimming pared 4 bases from V and 1 base from J, leaving 11 bases between. CDR3 length: 15 residues. Germline CDR1 is LGHNA and CDR2 is YNFKEQ.

This sequence joins TRBV10-3 and TRBJ1-2; D may be TRBD1 (5 bases). There are 15 residues in the CDR3. V was clipped by 0 bases and J by 10 bases, with 18 bases between them. The germline gives CDR1 ENHRY, CDR2 SYGVKD. CDR3 loop: CAISESGQELDDYTF. In DNA, the CDR3 is TGTGCCATCAGTGAGTCGGGGCAGGAACTCGATGACTACACCTTC.

The chain links TRBV4-3 to TRBJ1-2; 9 nucleotides agree with TRBD1. CDR3 length equals 16 residues. V shed 3 bases, J shed 4 bases, and the junction held 9 bases outside the gene matches. CDR1 is LGHNA and CDR2 is YSLEER in the germline V gene. CDR3 bases: TGCGCCAGCAGCCACGCCGGGACAGGGAGGAGCTATGGCTACACCTTC. This gives the protein CASSHAGTGRSYGYTF.

The chain combines TRBV6-6 with TRBJ2-2; 11 bases fit TRBD1. Germline V gene lookup returns CDR1 MNHNY and CDR2 SVGAGI (reference sequence). There are 19 residues in the CDR3. Trimming cost V 5 bases and J 1 base; bases outside gene matches: 12. The CDR3 loop is CASSQDRGRIQENTGELFF. The CDR3 nucleotides are TGTGCCAGCAGTCAGGACAGGGGGCGAATTCAGGAGAACACCGGGGAGCTGTTTTTT.

This rearrangement joins TRBV7-6 to TRBJ2-1; 10 positions match TRBD1. V lost 2 bases to trimming and J lost 6 bases; unmatched junction nucleotides: 7. CDR3 size: 16 residues. The germline V gene encodes CDR1 SGHVS and CDR2 FNYEAQ. CDR3 amino acids: CASSLRSGQGVNEQFF. As DNA, the CDR3 is TGTGCCAGCAGCTTAAGGAGCGGACAGGGGGTCAATGAGCAGTTCTTC.

The V and J genes are TRBV19 and TRBJ1-2; TRBD1 might be the D (5 bases). CDR3 length: 12 amino acids. The germline V gene has CDR1 LNHDA and CDR2 SQIVND (reference sequence). The germline V and J ends were trimmed by 6 bases and 7 bases, with 12 bases remaining between them. CDR3 loop: CASRLRGSGYTF. Written as DNA, the CDR3 is TGTGCCAGTAGACTACGGGGGTCTGGCTACACCTTC.

V and J are TRBV7-3 and TRBJ2-1; 7 nucleotides agree with TRBD1. This CDR3 is 15 amino acids long. Germline V gene sequence: CDR1 SGHTA, CDR2 FQGTGA. After removal of 0 bases from V and 2 bases from J, the junction contained 1 base not matched to a gene. The CDR3 region is CASSLTQGPYNEQFF. CDR3 nucleotide sequence: TGTGCCAGCAGCTTAACACAGGGGCCCTACAATGAGCAGTTCTTC.